This T cell receptor beta chain was sequenced in a study of CD8+CD57+ T cells in acquired aplastic anemia. Study-level information: DNA recovered from sorted CD4+ and CD8+ cells had a mean of approximately 3.2 ug. There were 10 million to 14 million reads, on average, for CD4+ cells from healthy donors.

The CDR3 totals 15 residues. Germline CDR1 and CDR2: DFQATT and SNEGSKA (reference sequence). V shed 3 bases and J 5 bases; nucleotides not matched to a gene: 10. Study conclusions and caveats: The same twenty-nine CD8+ CDR3 sequences occurred in patients and in controls. CD8+ Simpson's diversity showed no significant patient-control difference.

About this clonotype itself: Its antigen is undetermined.

The template for TCR beta VDJ and CDR3 sequence profiling was genomic DNA. Via MiXCR, TCRdb re-called the reads, giving one row per CDR3 protein. The table records approximately 200,000 distinct CDR3 sequences, 60% to 65% of them present only once. The TCR was taken from a human donor in good health. Sequenced material: sorted CD4+, CD8+, or CD8+CD57+ T cells (not recorded which) from PBMCs. V and J are TRBV20-1 and TRBJ2-5; 9 bases match TRBD1. In nucleotides, the CDR3 is TGCAGTGCTAGGTTGGCACAGGGGGCTGGGGAGACCCAGTACTTC. Its protein is CSARLAQGAGETQYF.